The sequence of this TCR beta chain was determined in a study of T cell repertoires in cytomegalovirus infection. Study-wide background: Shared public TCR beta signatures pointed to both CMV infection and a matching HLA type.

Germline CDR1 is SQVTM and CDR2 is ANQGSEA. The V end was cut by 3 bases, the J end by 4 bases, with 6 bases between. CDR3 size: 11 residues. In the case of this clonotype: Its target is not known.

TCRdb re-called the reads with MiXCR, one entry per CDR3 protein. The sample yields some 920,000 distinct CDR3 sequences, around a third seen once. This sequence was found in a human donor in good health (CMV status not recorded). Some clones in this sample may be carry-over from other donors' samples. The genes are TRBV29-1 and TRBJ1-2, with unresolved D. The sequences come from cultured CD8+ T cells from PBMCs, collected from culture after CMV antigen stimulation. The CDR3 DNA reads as TGCAGCGTTGAGGCACGCTATGGCTACACCTTC. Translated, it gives CSVEARYGYTF.